This T cell receptor beta chain was sequenced during a study of cytomegalovirus exposure and HLA in healthy donors. Findings and caveats of the study: The study put 150 or so TCR beta chains on its list as cytomegalovirus-associated.

A single count supports this clone. Its specificity is not known. The table came from immunoSEQ multiplex PCR; TCRdb's copy has only in-frame clones and leaves some out. This sample has fewer than 400,000 clones; roughly 89% occur once, and the top ten carry 0.65% to 0.85%. The CDR3 is made up of 13 amino acids. CDR1 is SGDLS, CDR2 YYNGEE, per germline. V was shortened by 7 bases and J by 0 bases, with 9 bases between the two germline ends. The specimen was PBMCs. The clonotype originates from a woman under 30 in good health and CMV-seronegative. The rearrangement uses TRBV9 and TRBJ2-3; D possibly corresponds to TRBD2 (5 bases). This chain's CDR3 is CASHGISTDTQYF. CDR3 nucleotide sequence: TGTGCCAGCCACGGGATTAGCACAGATACGCAGTATTTT.